This section outlines one T cell receptor (beta chain) sequence together with its context. Antigen unknown. This sample includes further DNA sequences coding for the same CDR3. The CDR3 extends over 14 amino acids. CDR1 is MNHEY and CDR2 is SMNVEV in the germline V gene (reference sequence). V lost 5 bases and J lost 12, with 19 bases in between. These data come from a study of shared clonotypes between healthy human individuals. Study outcomes and limitations: Depth was large, yet rarefaction showed that sorted-subset sequencing was incomplete.

Several immunoSEQ plates held equal portions of the genomic DNA taken from each subset. 200 ng DNA, around 30,000 T cell genomes, went into each sorted-subset replicate PCR. Some clones are missing from TCRdb's copy, which holds only in-frame ones; the method was immunoSEQ multiplex PCR. The profile shows around 1.1 million clones, around 78% of them singletons. Sequenced: memory CD4+ T cells from PBMCs. Subset given: CD45RA-negative fraction. The receptor's source is a man between 18 and 35 years old in good health. Some clones in this sample may be carry-over from other donors' samples. The chain recombines TRBV27 with TRBJ1-4; possibly TRBD1 for D (5 bases). The CDR3 is CASSPLPDRAELFF. The CDR3, as DNA: TGTGCCAGCAGTCCTCTCCCTGACAGAGCGGAACTGTTTTTT.